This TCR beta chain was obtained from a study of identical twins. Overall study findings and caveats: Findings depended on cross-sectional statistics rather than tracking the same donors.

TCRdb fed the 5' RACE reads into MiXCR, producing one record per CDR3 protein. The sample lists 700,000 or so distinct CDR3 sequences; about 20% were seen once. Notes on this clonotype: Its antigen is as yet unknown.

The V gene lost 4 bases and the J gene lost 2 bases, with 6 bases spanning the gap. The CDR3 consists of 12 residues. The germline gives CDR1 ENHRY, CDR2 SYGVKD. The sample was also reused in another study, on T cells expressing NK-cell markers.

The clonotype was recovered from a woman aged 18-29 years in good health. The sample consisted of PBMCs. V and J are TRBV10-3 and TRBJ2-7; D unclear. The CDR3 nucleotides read TGTGCCATCAGTGGGGTTACCTACGAGCAGTACTTC. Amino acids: CAISGVTYEQYF.